This is a list of T cell receptor beta chains from one sample in a study of T cell responses to AZD1222 COVID-19 vaccine. The repertoire was sequenced with immunoSEQ multiplex PCR; TCRdb's copy has only in-frame clones and lacks some. The sample includes 110,000 to 150,000 clones, 91% seen only once; the top ten take approximately 2.6%. The sample was peripheral blood, taken on day 0 of AZD1222 vaccination. The origin of the receptors is an adult in good health. Each CDR3 is given with its conserved first and last residue. D genes are given only for firm matches. For some rows the clone size is stated as once, few or many, or as a class when expanded; others skip it.

j_call | cdr3_length | clone_size | d_call | v_call | cdr3_nt | cdr3_aa
TRBJ2-1 | 15 | - | TRBD2 | TRBV7-9 | TGTGCCACCCATGGAGGGCGGGGGGGCCAAGATGAGCAGTTCTTC | CATHGGRGGQDEQFF
TRBJ1-5 | 13 | - | - | TRBV28 | TGTGCCAGCAACCCCCCCCTAGGTCAGCCCCAGCATTTT | CASNPPLGQPQHF
TRBJ2-7 | 15 | few | TRBD2 | TRBV9 | TGTGCCAGCAGCGTAGCAACTAGCGGGAGACGGGAGCAGTACTTC | CASSVATSGRREQYF
TRBJ2-5 | 12 | - | - | TRBV2 | TGTGCCAGCACAAGAGGGTTAAAGACCCAGTACTTC | CASTRGLKTQYF
TRBJ2-1 | 16 | - | - | TRBV9 | TGTGCCAGCACCAGGGGGGCCCCCGGCGCCTACAATGAGCAGTTCTTC | CASTRGAPGAYNEQFF
TRBJ2-1 | 15 | - | - | TRBV9 | TGTGCCAGCAGCGTAGGGACGGTACGATACAATGAGCAGTTCTTC | CASSVGTVRYNEQFF
TRBJ2-7 | 15 | - | TRBD2 | TRBV4-3 | TGCGCCAGCAGCCTCGGCCTAGCGGGGGGATACGAGCAGTACTTC | CASSLGLAGGYEQYF
TRBJ2-3 | 16 | - | - | TRBV5-1 | TGCGCCAGCAGCTTGGAGGCGCGGGGGACACAAGATACGCAGTATTTT | CASSLEARGTQDTQYF
TRBJ1-2 | 13 | - | - | TRBV19 | TGTGCCAGTAGTACCTTCCAGGGCTCTGGCTACACCTTC | CASSTFQGSGYTF
TRBJ1-5 | 16 | - | - | TRBV5-5 | TGTGCCAGCAGCTTGCGTCATGGGTCGAGCAATCAGCCCCAGCATTTT | CASSLRHGSSNQPQHF
TRBJ1-2 | 13 | - | - | TRBV15 | TGTGCCACCAGCTTCGACTATAACTATGGCTACACCTTC | CATSFDYNYGYTF
TRBJ2-3 | 14 | - | - | TRBV30 | TGTGCCTGGAGTGTTTCGGGGAGGGGGGATACGCAGTATTTT | CAWSVSGRGDTQYF
TRBJ1-1 | 16 | once | - | TRBV6-1 | TGTGCCAGCAGTGGGTGGGCCCTGATATCGTCCACTGAAGCTTTCTTT | CASSGWALISSTEAFF
TRBJ2-7 | 16 | - | - | TRBV7-2 | TGTGCCAGCAGCTTAGCGTACAGGGACAACCGCTACGAGCAGTACTTC | CASSLAYRDNRYEQYF
TRBJ1-2 | 16 | - | - | TRBV30 | TGTGCCTGGAGTCCTCTTTGGGGGGCGCGCGACTATGGCTACACCTTC | CAWSPLWGARDYGYTF
TRBJ1-2 | 14 | - | - | TRBV7-9 | TGTGCCAGCAGCTTAGCGTCGGTAGGAGGTGGCTACACCTTC | CASSLASVGGGYTF
TRBJ1-1 | 11 | - | - | TRBV29-1 | TGCAGCGTTGGGGACAACACTGAAGCTTTCTTT | CSVGDNTEAFF
TRBJ1-2 | 14 | - | - | TRBV14 | TGTGCCAGCAGCCAGGCATCAGGCTCTGGTGGCTACACCTTC | CASSQASGSGGYTF
TRBJ2-7 | 14 | - | - | TRBV10-1 | TGCGCCAGCAGTGAGAGGGGCTACTCCTACGAGCAGTACTTC | CASSERGYSYEQYF
TRBJ1-1 | 15 | - | - | TRBV11-1 | TGTGCCAGCAGCCCACCGGGGCACCTGAACACTGAAGCTTTCTTT | CASSPPGHLNTEAFF
TRBJ1-5 | 18 | few | TRBD1 | TRBV10-3 | TGTGCCATCAGTGACAGGGACAGCCAATCTTATAGCAATCAGCCCCAGCATTTT | CAISDRDSQSYSNQPQHF
TRBJ2-2 | 18 | - | TRBD1 | TRBV28 | TGTGCCAGCAGTTTACTAAAGACAGGGAAGTTGAACACCGGGGAGCTGTTTTTT | CASSLLKTGKLNTGELFF
TRBJ1-5 | 15 | - | TRBD1 | TRBV6-4 | TGTGCCAGCAGACCACGACAGGGTAGCAATCAGCCCCAGCATTTT | CASRPRQGSNQPQHF
TRBJ2-7 | 14 | - | - | TRBV11-2 | TGTGCCAGCAGCTTAGTTATCCTTTCCTACGAGCAGTACTTC | CASSLVILSYEQYF
TRBJ2-3 | 15 | once | - | TRBV4-1 | TGCGCCAGCAGGAGGATGGGGCTTTACACAGATACGCAGTATTTT | CASRRMGLYTDTQYF